Below are 18 T cell receptor beta chains sequenced from a single sample in a study of cytomegalovirus exposure and HLA in healthy donors. PCR amplification relied on 60 Vbeta primers (plus 13 Jbeta primers). TCRdb's copy holds only in-frame clones and misses some; the assay was immunoSEQ multiplex PCR. The sample holds 120,000 or so clones, about 10% seen once. Sequencing was done on a sample of PBMCs. Every receptor here comes from a young woman in good health and CMV-seropositive.

In its sample, this clone was seen a few times. The rearrangement uses TRBV14 and TRBJ2-1, with 11 bases fitting TRBD2. The V gene end was trimmed by 4 bases and the J gene end by 3 bases; junction bases not matched to a gene: 8. The CDR3 runs 17 residues. Germline V CDR1 and CDR2: SGHDN, FVKESK. CDR3 residues: CASSLRGLAEDYNEQFF. The CDR3 nucleotides are TGTGCCAGCAGCCTAAGGGGACTAGCGGAGGACTACAATGAGCAGTTCTTC.

The rearrangement joins TRBV5-1 to TRBJ2-5, with D possibly TRBD1 on 7 matching bases. Germline V gene data show CDR1 as SGHRS and CDR2 as YFSETQ. The CDR3 totals 14 residues. V lost 4 bases and J lost 5, with 15 bases in between. CDR3 loop: CASSAGTDWETQYF. As DNA, the CDR3 is TGCGCCAGCAGCGCGGGGACAGATTGGGAGACCCAGTACTTC.

This clone came up a few times. V usage is TRBV28 and J usage is TRBJ2-1; weak D call: TRBD1 (6 bases). CDR3 length: 15 amino acids. V dropped 2 bases and J dropped 6 bases, with 14 bases sitting between them. CDR1 and CDR2 from the germline V gene are MDHEN and SYDVKM. CDR3 DNA: TGTGCCAGCAGTTTAGGTTTACAGGGTATCAATGAGCAGTTCTTC. Amino acid sequence: CASSLGLQGINEQFF. The full variable domain, its missing parts supplied by reference TRBV28 and TRBJ2-1, is DVKVTQSSRYLVKRTGEKVFLECVQDMDHENMFWYRQDPGLGLRLIYFSYDVKMKEKGDIPEGYSVSREKKERFSLILESASTNQTSMYLCASSLGLQGINEQFFGPGTRLTVL.

The DNA of the CDR3 is TGCAGCGTTGAAGTGGGGCAGAGAACTTTCTTT. Residues: CSVEVGQRTFF. V usage is TRBV29-1 and J usage is TRBJ1-1; D is perhaps TRBD1 (5 bases). V shed 1 base and J shed 12 bases, with 12 bases lying between them. Germline lookup yields CDR1 SQVTM and CDR2 ANQGSEA. The CDR3 extends over 11 amino acids.

This clone was found a few times. V is TRBV5-5 and J is TRBJ1-2, with a weak D call TRBD1 (6 bases). V lost 2 bases to trimming and J lost 2 bases, with 16 bases between them. This CDR3 region has 16 residues. The germline CDR1 and CDR2 sequences are SGHKS and YYEKEE (reference sequence). This chain's CDR3 is CASSLRATGGNYGYTF. The DNA of the CDR3 is TGTGCCAGCAGCTTAAGAGCGACAGGCGGGAACTATGGCTACACCTTC.

This clone turned up a few times. The CDR3 DNA is TGTGCCAGTACTCGGGACAGCCTGAACTATGGCTACACCTTC. Protein sequence: CASTRDSLNYGYTF. The gene calls are TRBV10-3 and TRBJ1-2, with TRBD1 matching 7 bases. The CDR3 length is 14 residues. The V gene end was trimmed by 10 bases and the J gene end by 2 bases; junction bases not matched to a gene: 10. The germline V gene encodes CDR1 ENHRY and CDR2 SYGVKD.

This chain links TRBV28 with TRBJ2-4; TRBD2 matches at 12 bases. This CDR3 contains 18 residues. The V gene's germline CDR1 is MDHEN and CDR2 SYDVKM. V lost 3 bases to trimming and J lost 1 base; unmatched junction nucleotides: 7. CDR3 nucleotides: TGTGCCAGCAGTTTTACGGGTACTAGCGGGAGGGCCAAAAACATTCAGTACTTC. It is translated as CASSFTGTSGRAKNIQYF.

This clone occurred a few times. This chain's CDR3 is CASSSGTNSYNEQFF. For the CDR3, the DNA is TGTGCCAGCAGCTCCGGGACTAATTCCTACAATGAGCAGTTCTTC. The chain recombines TRBV7-9 with TRBJ2-1, with 7 bases lining up with TRBD2. Per germline, CDR1 SEHNR and CDR2 FQNEAQ (reference sequence). Trimming cost V 4 bases and J 1 base; bases outside gene matches: 4. The CDR3 spans 15 residues.

The chain carries TRBV30 and TRBJ1-1; D remains ambiguous. V lost 1 base and J lost 2, with 8 bases in between. The CDR3 runs to 13 residues. Germline loops: CDR1 GTSNPN, CDR2 SVGIG (reference sequence). This CDR3 reads CAWSGAGNTEAFF. DNA of the CDR3: TGTGCCTGGAGTGGGGCGGGCAACACTGAAGCTTTCTTT.

The rearrangement joins TRBV19 to TRBJ1-5, with TRBD1 identical over 8 bases. CDR3 length equals 16 residues. The germline gives CDR1 LNHDA, CDR2 SQIVND (reference sequence). Germline trimming cut 1 base from V and 5 bases from J; bases unmatched to any gene: 7. DNA of the CDR3: TGTGCCAGTAGTATAGGCCGACAGGGGCGGGATCAGCCCCAGCATTTT. It is translated as CASSIGRQGRDQPQHF.

The table lists this clone with a few counts. The gene calls are TRBV27 and TRBJ2-5; TRBD2 matches 8 bases. The germline gives CDR1 MNHEY, CDR2 SMNVEV (reference sequence). The length of the CDR3 is 14 residues. Unmatched junction bases numbered 9, after V lost 7 bases and J lost 5 bases. The CDR3 region is CASMIGRASETQYF. For the CDR3, the DNA is TGTGCCAGCATGATCGGGAGGGCCAGTGAGACCCAGTACTTC.

This clone was picked up a small number of times. The V gene is TRBV28, the J gene TRBJ1-1; maybe TRBD1 (5 bases). V was clipped by 6 bases and J by 3 bases, with 14 bases between them. This CDR3 comprises 14 residues. Germline V lookup: CDR1 MDHEN, CDR2 SYDVKM. Written as DNA, the CDR3 is TGTGCCAGCAGGCGGGGGACCCAAGACACTGAAGCTTTCTTT. It encodes CASRRGTQDTEAFF.

This clone occurred a few times. The chain is built from TRBV14 and TRBJ2-7, with a possible D match to TRBD1 (6 bases). V gave up 4 bases and J gave up 1 base, with 11 bases separating them. The CDR3 contains 14 residues. Germline loops: CDR1 SGHDN, CDR2 FVKESK. CDR3 coding DNA: TGTGCCAGCAGCCCTCAGACAGGTTCCTACGAGCAGTACTTC. Amino acid sequence: CASSPQTGSYEQYF.

V gene TRBV5-4 combines with J gene TRBJ2-3, with D possibly being TRBD1 (5 bases). In germline, CDR1 is SGHNT, CDR2 YYREEE (reference sequence). CDR3 size: 15 residues. V lost 3 bases to trimming and J lost 1 base, with 12 bases between them. CDR3 sequence reads: CASSWGVLGTDTQYF. For the CDR3, the DNA is TGTGCCAGCAGCTGGGGCGTTTTGGGCACAGATACGCAGTATTTT. Full variable domain (rest looked up from reference TRBV5-4 and TRBJ2-3): ETGVTQSPTHLIKTRGQQVTLRCSSQSGHNTVSWYQQALGQGPQFIFQYYREEENGRGNFPPRFSGLQFPNYSSELNVNALELDDSALYLCASSWGVLGTDTQYFGPGTRLTVL.

In this sample, this clone turned up a few times. This rearrangement joins TRBV28 to TRBJ2-2; D unclear. Trimming removed 4 bases at V and 7 bases at J, with 16 bases between. The CDR3 sequence is 15 residues long. Germline V gene data show CDR1 as MDHEN and CDR2 as SYDVKM. The CDR3 region has the DNA TGTGCCAGCAGTTCATTGGCGGCGATGGTCGGGGAGCTGTTTTTT. It translates to CASSSLAAMVGELFF.

The V call is TRBV6-5, the J call TRBJ2-3; 7 bases are a match to TRBD1. With V trimmed by 8 bases and J by 2 bases, 7 bases remained unmatched. Germline CDR1 is MNHEY and CDR2 is SVGAGI. The CDR3 length is 14 residues. The CDR3 is CASGMTGNTDTQYF. The CDR3 DNA reads as TGTGCCAGCGGGATGACAGGGAACACAGATACGCAGTATTTT.

The V call is TRBV4-2, the J call TRBJ2-1; a possible D gene is TRBD2 (6 bases). The germline CDR1 and CDR2 sequences are LGHNA and YNFKEQ. V lost 4 bases and J 4 bases, leaving 14 bases between the germline ends. CDR3 length: 15 residues. Here the CDR3 reads CASSPSGLAYNEQFF. In DNA, the CDR3 is TGTGCCAGCAGCCCCTCGGGACTGGCATACAATGAGCAGTTCTTC.

The CDR3 bases are TGTGCCAGCAGCGTATATGAGCCAGCAGCCGGGAGACGCCCTTGGGAGCAGTACTTC. Encoded protein: CASSVYEPAAGRRPWEQYF. The V call is TRBV7-9, the J call TRBJ2-7; D perhaps matches TRBD2 (6 bases). Germline V gives CDR1 SEHNR, CDR2 FQNEAQ (reference sequence). CDR3 length equals 19 residues. V dropped 5 bases and J dropped 7 bases, with 33 bases sitting between them.